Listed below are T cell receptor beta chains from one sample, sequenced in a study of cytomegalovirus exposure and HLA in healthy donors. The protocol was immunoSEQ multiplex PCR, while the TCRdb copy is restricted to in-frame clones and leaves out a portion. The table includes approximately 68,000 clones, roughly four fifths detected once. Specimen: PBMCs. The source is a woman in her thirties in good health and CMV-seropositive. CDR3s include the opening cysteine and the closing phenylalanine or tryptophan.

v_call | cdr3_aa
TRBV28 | CASSLGQGYGEAFF
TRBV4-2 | CASSQEAGRIQETQYF
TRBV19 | CASSTTSGNEQFF
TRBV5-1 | CASSFSPGTGQETQYF
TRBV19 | CASTFPTGLLNTGELFF
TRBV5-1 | CASSVGQVNTEAFF
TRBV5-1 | CASSLEAGSYNEQFF
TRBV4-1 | CASSQEPGYLADTQYF
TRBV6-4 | CASSPRGLSGKSYNEQFF
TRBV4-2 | CASSQGGGAGEGHEQFF
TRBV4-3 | CASSQAATRITGELFF
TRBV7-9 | CASSLSGGLPPYEQYF
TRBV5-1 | CASSSQNSEPSYNEQFF
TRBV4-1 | CASSQAGFNTEAFF
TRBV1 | CTSNPDRPNYGYTF
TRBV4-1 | CASSQLPGHLFF
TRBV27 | CASSLWSGANVQQYF
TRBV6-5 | CASRRTGSHEQYF
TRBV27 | CASSPYIPEGNEQFF
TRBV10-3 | CAIRQGASNEKLFF
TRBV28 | CASSLGQITNEQFF
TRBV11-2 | CASSLVPRRATEAFF
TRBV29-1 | CSVGTGTDTQYF
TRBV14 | CASRANTEAFF
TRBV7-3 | CASSLAGLAGGEQYF
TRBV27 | CASSQDRVGEQYF
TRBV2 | CASITGTPSTDTQYF
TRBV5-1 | CASSILGSSGGISPGEQYF